The source of this T cell receptor (beta chain) is a study of blood T cell repertoires in COVID-19. Study information: The United States, Italy and Spain provided the acute and convalescent COVID-19 samples. From T cells, B-cell-depleted T cells, or PBMCs came the material, which was cDNA or gDNA.

Authors' methods: Counts of nucleated cells, estimated from reference gene primer amplification, were obtained. TCRdb's copy holds only in-frame clones and misses some; the assay was immunoSEQ multiplex PCR. That table gives V, J and clone size, and the DNA gave D and trimming. The table shows about 250,000 clones, with roughly 84% occurring only once. Germline lookup yields CDR1 SGHRS and CDR2 YFSETQ. CDR3 size: 16 residues. After removal of 0 bases from V and 1 base from J, the junction contained 5 bases not matched to a gene. V usage is TRBV5-1 and J usage is TRBJ1-1, with TRBD1 matching 8 bases. The receptor's source is a man aged 45-65 years with active or convalescent COVID-19. The sequencing input was peripheral blood. In nucleotides, the CDR3 is TGCGCCAGCAGCTTGGCCGGACAGGGAGAGAACACTGAAGCTTTCTTT. This encodes CASSLAGQGENTEAFF.